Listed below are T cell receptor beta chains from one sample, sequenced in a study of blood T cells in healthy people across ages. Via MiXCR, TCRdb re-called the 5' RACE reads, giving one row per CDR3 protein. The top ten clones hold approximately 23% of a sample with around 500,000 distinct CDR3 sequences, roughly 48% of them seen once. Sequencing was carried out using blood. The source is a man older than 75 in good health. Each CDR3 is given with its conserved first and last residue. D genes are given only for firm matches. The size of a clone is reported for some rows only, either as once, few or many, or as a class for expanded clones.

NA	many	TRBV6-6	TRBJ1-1	CASSLTNTEAFF	TGTGCCAGCAGTTTAACAAACACTGAAGCTTTCTTT
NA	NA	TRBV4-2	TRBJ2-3	CASSQGWTDTQYF	TGTGCCAGCAGCCAAGGGTGGACAGATACGCAGTATTTT
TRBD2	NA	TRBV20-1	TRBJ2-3	CSAGLAGGGNTQYF	TGCAGTGCCGGACTAGCGGGAGGGGGGAATACGCAGTATTTT
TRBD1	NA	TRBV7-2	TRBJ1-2	CASSLAGTGGLGGYTF	TGTGCCAGCAGCTTAGCGGGGACAGGGGGCCTGGGAGGCTACACCTTC
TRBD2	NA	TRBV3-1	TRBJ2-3	CASSQTTGGYADTQYF	TGTGCCAGCAGCCAAACGACGGGGGGGTATGCAGATACGCAGTATTTT
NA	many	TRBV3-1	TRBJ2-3	CASSQDRWGASTDTQYF	TGTGCCAGCAGCCAAGATCGATGGGGGGCAAGCACAGATACGCAGTATTTT
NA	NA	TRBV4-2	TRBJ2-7	CASSQDRASQGEQYF	TGTGCCAGCAGCCAAGATAGAGCCAGTCAGGGAGAGCAGTACTTC
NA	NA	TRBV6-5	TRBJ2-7	CASSYYPGKGAYEQYF	TGTGCCAGCAGTTACTACCCAGGGAAAGGCGCCTACGAGCAGTACTTC
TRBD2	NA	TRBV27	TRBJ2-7	CASSLFGLAVPLEQYF	TGTGCCAGCAGTTTATTCGGACTAGCAGTCCCCCTCGAGCAGTACTTC
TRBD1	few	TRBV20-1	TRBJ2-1	CSAAQGTDEQFF	TGCAGTGCCGCACAGGGGACGGACGAGCAGTTCTTC
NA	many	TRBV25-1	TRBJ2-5	CASSDPAVAAPGSGETQYF	TGTGCCAGCAGTGATCCCGCAGTGGCCGCCCCAGGAAGCGGGGAGACCCAGTACTTC
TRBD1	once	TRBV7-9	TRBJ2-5	CASSLLQVGQGARYQETQYF	TGTGCCAGCAGCTTACTTCAAGTAGGACAGGGGGCCCGGTACCAAGAGACCCAGTACTTC
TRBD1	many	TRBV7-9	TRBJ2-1	CASSPRGPEYNEQFF	TGTGCCAGCAGCCCCAGGGGGCCGGAATACAATGAGCAGTTCTTC
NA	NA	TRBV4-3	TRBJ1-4	CASSQVKQEKLFF	TGCGCCAGCAGCCAAGTAAAACAGGAAAAACTGTTTTTT
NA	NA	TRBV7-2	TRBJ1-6	CASSLHLNPPLHF	TGTGCCAGCAGCTTACACCTGAATCCACCCCTCCACTTT
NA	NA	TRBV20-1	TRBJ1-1	CSAITTGLNTEAFF	TGCAGTGCTATAACCACAGGGTTGAACACTGAAGCTTTCTTT
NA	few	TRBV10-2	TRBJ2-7	CASSAPHLGYEQYF	TGCGCCAGCAGTGCTCCGCACCTAGGCTACGAGCAGTACTTC
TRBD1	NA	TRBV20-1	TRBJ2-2	CSANSPTGTVGELFF	TGCAGTGCCAACTCTCCGACAGGGACCGTCGGGGAGCTGTTTTTT
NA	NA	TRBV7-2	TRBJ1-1	CASSSPSLRTSGAFF	TGTGCCAGCAGCTCCCCATCCCTAAGGACAAGTGGAGCTTTCTTT
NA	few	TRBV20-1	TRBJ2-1	CSARLVNEQFF	TGCAGTGCTAGGCTGGTCAATGAGCAGTTCTTC
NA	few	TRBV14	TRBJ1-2	CASSQDLLVGGYTF	TGTGCCAGCAGCCAAGATCTGTTGGTGGGTGGCTACACCTTC
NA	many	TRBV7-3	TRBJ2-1	CASSLNGVSYNEQFF	TGTGCCAGCAGCTTAAACGGAGTCTCCTACAATGAGCAGTTCTTC
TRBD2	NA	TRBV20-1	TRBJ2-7	CSARGVSGRNTYEQYF	TGCAGTGCTAGAGGAGTTAGCGGGAGGAATACCTACGAGCAGTACTTC
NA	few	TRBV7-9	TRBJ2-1	CASSHPTNEQFF	TGTGCCAGCAGCCACCCGACGAATGAGCAGTTCTTC
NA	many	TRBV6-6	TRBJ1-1	CASSYPPDTEAFF	TGTGCCAGCAGTTACCCCCCCGACACTGAAGCTTTCTTT
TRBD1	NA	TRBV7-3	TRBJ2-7	CASSPQPTGSTYEQYF	TGTGCCAGCAGCCCACAACCGACAGGGTCCACCTACGAGCAGTACTTC
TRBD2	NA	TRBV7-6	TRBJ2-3	CASSPRTSGKQDTQYF	TGTGCCAGCAGCCCCCGGACTAGCGGGAAACAAGATACGCAGTATTTT
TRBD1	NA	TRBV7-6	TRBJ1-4	CASSPHRDRLNEKLFF	TGTGCCAGCAGCCCACATAGGGACAGATTAAATGAAAAACTGTTTTTT
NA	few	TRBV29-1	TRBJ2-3	CSAGVLTDTQYF	TGCAGTGCCGGGGTTTTAACAGATACGCAGTATTTT
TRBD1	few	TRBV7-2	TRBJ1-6	CASSPQDRADSPLHF	TGTGCCAGCAGCCCACAGGACAGGGCGGACTCACCCCTCCACTTT
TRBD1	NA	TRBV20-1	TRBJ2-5	CSALGDRLTSQETQYF	TGCAGTGCTTTGGGGGACAGGTTGACCTCGCAAGAGACCCAGTACTTC
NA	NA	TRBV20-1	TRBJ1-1	CSARQMMGTEAFF	TGCAGTGCTCGACAGATGATGGGCACTGAAGCTTTCTTT
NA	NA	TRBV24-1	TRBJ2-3	CATSDPTPGMDTQYF	TGTGCCACCAGTGACCCGACGCCCGGGATGGATACGCAGTATTTT
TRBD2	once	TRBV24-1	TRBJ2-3	CATSDPGGIGTDTQYF	TGTGCCACCAGTGATCCCGGGGGGATTGGAACAGATACGCAGTATTTT
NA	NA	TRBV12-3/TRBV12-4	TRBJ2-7	CASSLASASSAEQYF	TGTGCCAGCAGCCTCGCGTCGGCCTCGTCGGCCGAGCAGTACTTC
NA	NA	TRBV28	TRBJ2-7	CASSWAPPGEQYF	TGTGCCAGCAGTTGGGCCCCGCCGGGAGAGCAGTACTTC
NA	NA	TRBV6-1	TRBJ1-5	CASSNEEGQPQHF	TGTGCCAGCAGCAACGAGGAGGGTCAGCCCCAGCATTTT
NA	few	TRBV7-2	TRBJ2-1	CASSLRGTANNEQFF	TGTGCCAGCAGCTTACGGGGGACTGCCAACAATGAGCAGTTCTTC
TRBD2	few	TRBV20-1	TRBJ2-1	CSARGEGGYNEQFF	TGCAGTGCTAGGGGGGAGGGAGGGTACAATGAGCAGTTCTTC
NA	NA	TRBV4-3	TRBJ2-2	CASSRARGSTNTGELFF	TGCGCCAGCAGCCGAGCCAGGGGCTCCACGAACACCGGGGAGCTGTTTTTT
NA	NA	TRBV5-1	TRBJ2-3	CASSYLQGTQYF	TGCGCCAGCAGCTATTTACAGGGTACGCAGTATTTT
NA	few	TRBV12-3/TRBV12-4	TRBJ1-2	CASSPSANYGYTF	TGTGCCAGCAGCCCCTCAGCCAACTATGGCTACACCTTC
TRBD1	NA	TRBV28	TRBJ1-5	CASSFQGQGLNQPQHF	TGTGCCAGCAGTTTCCAGGGACAGGGGTTGAATCAGCCCCAGCATTTT
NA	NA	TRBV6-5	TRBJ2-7	CASARGSAEQYF	TGTGCCAGCGCCCGGGGGAGTGCCGAGCAGTACTTC
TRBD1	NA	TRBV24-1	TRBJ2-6	CATGTGGLANVLTF	TGTGCCACCGGAACAGGGGGACTCGCCAACGTCCTGACTTTC
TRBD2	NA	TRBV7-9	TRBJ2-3	CASSLASSGRMTDTQYF	TGTGCCAGCAGCTTAGCGTCTAGCGGGAGGATGACAGATACGCAGTATTTT
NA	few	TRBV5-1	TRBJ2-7	CASSLLGNDEQYF	TGCGCCAGCAGCTTATTAGGGAACGACGAGCAGTACTTC
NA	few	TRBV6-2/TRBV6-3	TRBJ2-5	CASIRTPGGWTQYF	TGTGCCAGCATTCGAACCCCAGGGGGGTGGACCCAGTACTTC
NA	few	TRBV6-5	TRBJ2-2	CASRGWDYTGELFF	TGTGCCAGCAGGGGGTGGGACTACACCGGGGAGCTGTTTTTT
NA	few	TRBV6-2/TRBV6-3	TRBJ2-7	CASSYTAGGGYEQYF	TGTGCCAGCAGTTACACCGCAGGGGGAGGTTACGAGCAGTACTTC
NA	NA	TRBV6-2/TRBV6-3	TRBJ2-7	CASIPRGRLYEQYF	TGTGCCAGCATCCCCCGAGGGAGGCTCTACGAGCAGTACTTC
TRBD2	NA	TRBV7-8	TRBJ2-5	CASSLPVPRTSGEETQYF	TGTGCCAGCAGCTTACCGGTCCCTCGGACTAGCGGGGAAGAGACCCAGTACTTC
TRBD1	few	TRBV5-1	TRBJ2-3	CASSSGTGPYTQYF	TGCGCCAGCAGCTCCGGGACAGGACCTTATACGCAGTATTTT
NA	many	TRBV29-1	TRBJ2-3	CSVAKGGGDTQYF	TGCAGCGTTGCGAAGGGGGGTGGGGATACGCAGTATTTT
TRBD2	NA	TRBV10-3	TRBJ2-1	CAISELAEWNEQFF	TGTGCCATCAGTGAGCTAGCGGAGTGGAATGAGCAGTTCTTC
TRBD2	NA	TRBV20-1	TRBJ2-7	CSARTSGGPYEQYF	TGCAGTGCTAGAACTAGCGGGGGGCCCTACGAGCAGTACTTC
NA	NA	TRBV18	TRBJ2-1	CASSPASNEQFF	TGTGCCAGCTCACCGGCGTCCAATGAGCAGTTCTTC